One T cell receptor (beta chain) is described in this entry. Its target antigen remains unknown. Base qualities were left out, and no much larger clone turns up one base away. Interpreted using the paper, the time point label stands for: baseline before first vaccination. Samples from vaccinated people were obtained from the UK trials COV001 and COV002, which included a single-blind randomized controlled phase 2/3 trial of AZD1222 (ChAdOx1 nCoV-19) in healthy adults. For TCRbeta chain sequencing, PBMC samples from trial participants were taken at day 0 and at day 28 after the second dose. These data belong to a study of T cell responses to AZD1222 COVID-19 vaccine (dated by TCRdb to 2020 to 2022). With regard to the full study: AZD1222 recipients with second doses at about 4 weeks or about 12 weeks were pooled, because spike-specific TCR depth and breadth did not differ between schedules. A total of just over 230 trial participants underwent TCR sequencing, of whom some 210 received two doses of AZD1222 and 26 received two doses of the MenACWY control vaccine. Trial participants were enrolled by age into subgroups of 18-55, 56-69 and 70-plus years, and about 150, 27 and 61 TCR-sequenced participants, respectively, were included in these subgroups.

At the junction V is shortened by 4 bases and J by 2 bases, with 9 bases in between. Reading from cysteine to phenylalanine, the CDR3 counts 13 amino acids. The retained sequence is limited to the CDR3, 39 bases, with the frame set at the first base. CDR1 SGHNT and CDR2 YYREEE were looked up in the germline V gene (reference sequence). Paper-wide results and their limitations: Conclusions about previously exposed vaccinees are limited, since just a handful of AZD1222 recipients were seropositive for SARS-CoV-2 at baseline. A significant rise in spike-specific TCR breadth and depth was observed after two AZD1222 doses relative to day 0 and relative to MenACWY recipients. Reportedly, almost half of the unique spike-specific TCRs recognized epitopes lying outside the regions that are mutated in the B.1.351 and B.1.1.7 variants. Because no samples from the day 14 peak response were available, repertoires could be characterized only after the peak T cell response. The 56-69-year group was small, and its depth increase did not reach significance, likely because of low power. Most participants were white British and females outnumbered males, and the authors suggested that clonal diversity may have been underestimated. The whole spike protein was spanned by vaccine-associated CD4 TCRs, and dominant responses were seen in regions 160-218 and 743-854.

The CDR3 regions of human TCRbeta chains were analyzed by immunosequencing. On the study's bioinformatics: Repertoire TCRs were checked for matches against a reference library of SARS-CoV-2-specific TCRs that had been generated using the MIRA antigen-specificity platform. Breadth was defined as the fraction of unique TCRs that were SARS-CoV-2-associated. Depth was defined as the fraction of total T cells that were SARS-CoV-2-associated. Each spike-specific TCR was assigned to its reactive spike region and to a CD4 or CD8 class using the MIRA data. Log10-transformed breadth and depth values were compared by one-way ANOVA with Sidak's multiple comparisons tests. The table comes from immuneACCESS by way of TCRdb, which keeps in-frame sequences with V and J called. Part of the clones is missing from these tables; in studies checked, under half for an unresolved V gene and the rest for unknown reasons. D and trimming were read from the DNA, whereas the V and J calls and clone size are those reported in that table. Here the sample has 150,000 to 200,000 clones; more than 90% occur a single time. Of the sample, less than 3% falls within the top ten clones.

Sequencing used peripheral blood, obtained on day 0 of AZD1222 vaccination. The chain was built from TRBV5-4 and TRBJ1-2, with the D segment identity uncertain. The TCR comes from an adult in good health. For the CDR3, the sequence is CASSPDPNYGYTF. Here is the DNA: TGTGCCAGCAGCCCCGACCCAAACTATGGCTACACCTTC.